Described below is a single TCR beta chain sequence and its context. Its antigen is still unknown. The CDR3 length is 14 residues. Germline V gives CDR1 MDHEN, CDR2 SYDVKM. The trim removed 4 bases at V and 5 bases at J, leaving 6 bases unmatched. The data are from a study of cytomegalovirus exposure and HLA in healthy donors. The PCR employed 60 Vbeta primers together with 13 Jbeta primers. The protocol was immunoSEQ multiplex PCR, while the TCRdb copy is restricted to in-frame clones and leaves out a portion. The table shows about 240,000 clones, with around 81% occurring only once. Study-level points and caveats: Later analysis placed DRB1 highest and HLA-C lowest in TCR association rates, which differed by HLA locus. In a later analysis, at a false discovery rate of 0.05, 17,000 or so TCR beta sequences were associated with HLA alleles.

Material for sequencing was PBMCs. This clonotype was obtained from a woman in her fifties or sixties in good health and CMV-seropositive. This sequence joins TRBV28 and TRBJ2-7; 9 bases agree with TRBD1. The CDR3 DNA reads TGTGCCAGCAGTTCCGGGACAGGGTCTCACGAGCAGTACTTC. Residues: CASSSGTGSHEQYF.